This T cell receptor (beta chain) was sequenced during a study of spatial heterogeneity in lung cancer. A word on this clonotype: Since a much larger clone is just one base distant, this may be a read error.

This CDR3 spans 14 amino acids. Per the germline V gene, CDR1 is SGHTA and CDR2 is FQGTGA. Sample time point: sample taken at primary tumor resection. There were 75 or so donors, all of them untreated patients with early-stage non-small cell lung cancer. Unsorted tumor, nontumor lung tissue or cryopreserved PBMC supplied the whole RNA. TCRdb reprocessed the 5' RACE reads with MiXCR, giving one entry per CDR3 protein. The repertoire holds 35,000 to 45,000 distinct CDR3 sequences, with around 5.2% as singletons. The chain combines TRBV7-3 with TRBJ2-5; 7 bases agree with TRBD1. Sequences were derived from PBMCs, sampled at surgery. This sequence was found in a female donor with early-stage non-small cell lung cancer. The CDR3 sequence is CTSSPTGQGETQYF. As DNA, the CDR3 is TGTACCAGCAGCCCGACAGGGCAGGGAGAGACCCAGTACTTC.